The present T cell receptor (beta chain) was sequenced within a study of lymphopenia after photon versus proton radiotherapy. TCRdb's table, derived via immunoSEQ multiplex PCR, lists solely in-frame clones and lacks some. The sample has about 28,000 clones, roughly four fifths seen once; the top ten hold roughly 29%. V lost 5 bases, J lost 8 bases, and 9 bases stayed unmatched. CDR1 and CDR2 from the germline V gene are SEHNR and FQNEAQ (reference sequence). The CDR3 contains 14 residues. The chain uses TRBV7-9 and TRBJ1-3; the match to TRBD1 covers 7 bases. Specimen: peripheral blood, collected from a patient treated with photon-based radiotherapy. The receptor was derived from a man in his forties or fifties with gastric cancer. Here the CDR3 reads CASSNSDRVHTIYF. Here the CDR3 DNA reads TGTGCCAGCAGCAATTCAGACAGGGTACACACCATATATTTT. The full variable domain, its missing parts supplied by reference TRBV7-9 and TRBJ1-3, is DTGVSQNPRHKITKRGQNVTFRCDPISEHNRLYWYRQTLGQGPEFLTYFQNEAQLEKSRLLSDRFSAERPKGSFSTLEIQRTEQGDSAMYLCASSNSDRVHTIYFGEGSWLTVV.